This T cell receptor beta chain was documented in a study of blood T cell repertoires in COVID-19. Overall study: COVID-19 samples collected from the United States, Italy and Spain covered acute and convalescent phases. Sources were T cells, B-cell-depleted T cells, or PBMCs; the material itself was cDNA or gDNA.

Authors' processing steps: Reference gene primer amplification in the assay estimated nucleated cell counts. Here immunoSEQ multiplex PCR was the method, and the copy in TCRdb shows in-frame clones only, minus some. D and trimming come from the DNA, and the V and J calls and clone size come from that table. Among roughly 100,000 clones, roughly 71% were seen once, and the ten largest hold approximately 6.2%. The CDR3 sequence is 14 residues long. Looked up from germline, CDR1 is MNHEY and CDR2 is SMNVEV (reference sequence). The V end lost 6 bases, the J end lost 4 bases, and 10 bases lay between the germline ends. Ten or more counts support this clone.

Sequencing was done on a sample of peripheral blood. This sequence joins TRBV27 and TRBJ1-6; D perhaps matches TRBD1 (5 bases). This receptor was taken from an elderly man with acute or convalescent COVID-19. CDR3 bases: TGTGCCAGCAGCCGGACACTTTATAATTCACCCCTCCACTTT. This gives the protein CASSRTLYNSPLHF.